This T cell receptor beta chain was found in a study of T cells after yellow fever vaccination. Looked up from germline, CDR1 is SGHRS and CDR2 is YFSETQ. The CDR3 contains 13 residues. Trimming took 7 bases from V and 7 from J, leaving 17 bases between them. MiXCR, applied by TCRdb to the 5' RACE reads, yields one record per CDR3 protein. This sample yields 250,000 to 300,000 distinct CDR3 sequences, of which over 10% are seen a single time; about 0.51% belongs to the top ten. Sequencing used CD4+ T cells sorted from PBMCs, obtained 45 days after the yellow fever booster vaccination. This chain links TRBV5-1 with TRBJ2-5; D call uncertain. This receptor was identified in a man under 40 who received the YFV17D yellow fever vaccine. In DNA, the CDR3 is TGCGCCAGCGTGCTTGACCCCGACGGGACCCAGTACTTC. This codes for CASVLDPDGTQYF.